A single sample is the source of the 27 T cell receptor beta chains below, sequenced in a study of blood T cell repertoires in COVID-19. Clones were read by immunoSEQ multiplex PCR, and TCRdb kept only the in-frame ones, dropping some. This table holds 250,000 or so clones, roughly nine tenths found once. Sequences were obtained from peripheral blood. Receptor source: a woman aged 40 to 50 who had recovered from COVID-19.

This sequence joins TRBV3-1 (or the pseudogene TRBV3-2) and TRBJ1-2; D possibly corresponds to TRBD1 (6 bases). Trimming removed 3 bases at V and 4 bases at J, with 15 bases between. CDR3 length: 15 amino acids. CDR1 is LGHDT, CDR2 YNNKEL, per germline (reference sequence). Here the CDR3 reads CASSHPRTALYGYTF. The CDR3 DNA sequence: TGTGCCAGCAGCCACCCAAGGACAGCACTCTATGGCTACACCTTC.

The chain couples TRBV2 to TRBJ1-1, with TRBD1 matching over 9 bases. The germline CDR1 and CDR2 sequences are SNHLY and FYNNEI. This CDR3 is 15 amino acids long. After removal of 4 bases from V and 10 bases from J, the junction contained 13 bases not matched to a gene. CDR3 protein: CASSAGTGLLDIAFF. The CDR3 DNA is TGTGCCAGCAGTGCCGGGACAGGGCTGCTTGATATAGCTTTCTTT.

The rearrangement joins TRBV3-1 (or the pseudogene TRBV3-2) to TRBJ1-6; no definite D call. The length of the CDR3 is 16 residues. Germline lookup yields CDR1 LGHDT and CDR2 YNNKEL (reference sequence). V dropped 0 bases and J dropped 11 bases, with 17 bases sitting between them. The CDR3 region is CASSQDMRDIRTPLHF. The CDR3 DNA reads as TGTGCCAGCAGCCAAGATATGCGGGATATACGGACACCCCTCCACTTT.

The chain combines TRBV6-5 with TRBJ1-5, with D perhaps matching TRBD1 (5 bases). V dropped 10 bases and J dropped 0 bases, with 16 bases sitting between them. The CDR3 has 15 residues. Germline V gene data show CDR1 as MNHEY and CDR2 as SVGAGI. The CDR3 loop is CATGPWGDSNQPQHF. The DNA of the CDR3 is TGTGCCACCGGACCCTGGGGCGATAGCAATCAGCCCCAGCATTTT.

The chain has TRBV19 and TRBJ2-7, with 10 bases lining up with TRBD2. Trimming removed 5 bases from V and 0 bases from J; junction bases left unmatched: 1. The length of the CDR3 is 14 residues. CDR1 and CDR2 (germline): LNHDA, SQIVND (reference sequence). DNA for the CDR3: TGTGCCAGTAGTGTAGCGGGAGGCTCCTACGAGCAGTACGTC. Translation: CASSVAGGSYEQYV.

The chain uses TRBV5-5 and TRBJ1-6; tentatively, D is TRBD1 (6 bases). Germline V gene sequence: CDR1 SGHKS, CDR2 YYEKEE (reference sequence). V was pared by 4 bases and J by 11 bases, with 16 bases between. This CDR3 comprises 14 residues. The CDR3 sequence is CASSPSTDSPPLHF. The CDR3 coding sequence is TGTGCCAGCAGCCCATCCACGGACAGCCCACCCCTCCACTTT.

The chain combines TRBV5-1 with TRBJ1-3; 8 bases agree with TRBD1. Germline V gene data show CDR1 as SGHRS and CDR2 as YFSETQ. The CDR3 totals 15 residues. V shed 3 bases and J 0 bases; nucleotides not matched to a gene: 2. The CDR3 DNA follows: TGCGCCAGCAGCTCAACAGGGGGCTCTGGAAACACCATATATTTT. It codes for CASSSTGGSGNTIYF.

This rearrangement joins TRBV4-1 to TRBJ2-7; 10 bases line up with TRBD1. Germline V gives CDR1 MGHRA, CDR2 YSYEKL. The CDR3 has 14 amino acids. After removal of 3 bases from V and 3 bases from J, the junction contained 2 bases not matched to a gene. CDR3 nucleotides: TGCGCCAGCAGCCATCGGACAGGGGGCTACGAGCAGTACTTC. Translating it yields CASSHRTGGYEQYF.

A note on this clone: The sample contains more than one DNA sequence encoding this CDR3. CDR3 amino acids: CASSSGEQPQHF. The CDR3 coding sequence is TGTGCCAGCAGCAGCGGTGAACAGCCCCAGCATTTT. The chain uses TRBV2 and TRBJ1-5; unclear D gene. Germline CDR1 reads SNHLY; CDR2 reads FYNNEI. The V and J ends lost 6 bases and 7 bases respectively, with 10 bases between them. This CDR3 has 12 amino acids.

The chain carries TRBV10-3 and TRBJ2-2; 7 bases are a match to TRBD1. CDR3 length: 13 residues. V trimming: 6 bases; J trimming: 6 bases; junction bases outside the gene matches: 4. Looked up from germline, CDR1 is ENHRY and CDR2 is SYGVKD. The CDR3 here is CAISRQGPGELFF. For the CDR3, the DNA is TGTGCCATCAGCAGACAGGGTCCCGGGGAGCTGTTTTTT.

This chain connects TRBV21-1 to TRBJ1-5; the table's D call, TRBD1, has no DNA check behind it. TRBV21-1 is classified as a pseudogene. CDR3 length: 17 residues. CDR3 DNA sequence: TGTGCCAGCAGCAAAGTACCGGGACAGGCTTGTCATCAGCCCCAGCATTTT. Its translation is CASSKVPGQACHQPQHF.

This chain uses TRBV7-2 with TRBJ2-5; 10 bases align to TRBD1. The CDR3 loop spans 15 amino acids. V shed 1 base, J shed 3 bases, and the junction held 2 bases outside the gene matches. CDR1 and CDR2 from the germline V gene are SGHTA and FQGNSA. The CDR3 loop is CASSLVGTGEETQYF. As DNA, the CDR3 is TGTGCCAGCAGCTTAGTTGGGACAGGGGAAGAGACCCAGTACTTC.

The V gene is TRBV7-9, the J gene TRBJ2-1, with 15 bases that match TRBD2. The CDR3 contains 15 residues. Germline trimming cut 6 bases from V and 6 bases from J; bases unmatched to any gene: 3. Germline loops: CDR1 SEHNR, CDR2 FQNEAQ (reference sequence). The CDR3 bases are TGTGCCAGCAGTTCGGGACTAGCGGGGGGCAATGAGCAGTTCTTC. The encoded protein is CASSSGLAGGNEQFF.

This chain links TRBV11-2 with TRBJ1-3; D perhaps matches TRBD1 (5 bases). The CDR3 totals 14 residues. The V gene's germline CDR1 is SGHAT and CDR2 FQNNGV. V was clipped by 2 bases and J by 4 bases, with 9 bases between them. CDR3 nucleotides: TGTGCCAGCAGCTTAACAGGAGTGGGAAACACCATATATTTT. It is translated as CASSLTGVGNTIYF.

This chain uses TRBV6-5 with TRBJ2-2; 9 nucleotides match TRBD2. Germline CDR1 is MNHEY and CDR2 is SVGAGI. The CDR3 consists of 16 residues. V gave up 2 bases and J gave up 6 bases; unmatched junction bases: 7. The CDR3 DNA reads TGTGCCAGCAGTTACGCCTGGGCGGGAGGGCCCGGGGAGCTGTTTTTT. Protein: CASSYAWAGGPGELFF.

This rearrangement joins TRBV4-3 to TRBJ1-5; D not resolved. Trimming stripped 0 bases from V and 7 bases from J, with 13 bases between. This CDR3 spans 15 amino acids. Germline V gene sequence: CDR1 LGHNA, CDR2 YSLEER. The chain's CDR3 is CASSQDWEGNQPQHF. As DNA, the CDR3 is TGCGCCAGCAGCCAAGATTGGGAGGGAAACCAGCCCCAGCATTTT.

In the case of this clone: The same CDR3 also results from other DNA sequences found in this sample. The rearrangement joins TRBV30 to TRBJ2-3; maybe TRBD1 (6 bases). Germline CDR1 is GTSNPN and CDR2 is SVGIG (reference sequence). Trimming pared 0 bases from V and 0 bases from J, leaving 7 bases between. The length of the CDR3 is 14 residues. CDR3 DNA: TGTGCCTGGAGTGTAGGGGGTAGCACAGATACGCAGTATTTT. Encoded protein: CAWSVGGSTDTQYF.

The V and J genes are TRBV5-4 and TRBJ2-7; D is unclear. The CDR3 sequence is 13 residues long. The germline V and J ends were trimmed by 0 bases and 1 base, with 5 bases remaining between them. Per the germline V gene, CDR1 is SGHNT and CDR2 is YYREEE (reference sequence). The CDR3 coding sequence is TGTGCCAGCAGCTTGGCCGGGTCCTACGAGCAGTACGTC. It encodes CASSLAGSYEQYV.

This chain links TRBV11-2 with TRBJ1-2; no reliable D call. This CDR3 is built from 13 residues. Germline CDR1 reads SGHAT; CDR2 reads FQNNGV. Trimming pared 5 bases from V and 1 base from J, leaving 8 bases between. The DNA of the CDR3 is TGTGCCAGCAGCCCCGACATTAACTATGGCTACACCTTC. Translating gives CASSPDINYGYTF.

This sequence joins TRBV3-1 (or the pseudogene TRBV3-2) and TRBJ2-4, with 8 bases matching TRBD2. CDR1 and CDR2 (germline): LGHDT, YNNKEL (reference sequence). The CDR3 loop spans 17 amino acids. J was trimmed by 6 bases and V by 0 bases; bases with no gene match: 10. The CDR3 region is CASSQDSLGGAGNIQYF. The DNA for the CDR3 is TGTGCCAGCAGCCAAGATTCGCTCGGGGGGGCAGGAAACATTCAGTACTTC.

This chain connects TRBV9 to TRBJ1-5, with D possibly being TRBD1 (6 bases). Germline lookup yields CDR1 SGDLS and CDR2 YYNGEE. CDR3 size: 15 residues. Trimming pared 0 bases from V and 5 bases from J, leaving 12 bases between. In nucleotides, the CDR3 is TGTGCCAGCAGCGTAGACGGACAGTTCTATCAGCCCCAGCATTTT. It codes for CASSVDGQFYQPQHF.

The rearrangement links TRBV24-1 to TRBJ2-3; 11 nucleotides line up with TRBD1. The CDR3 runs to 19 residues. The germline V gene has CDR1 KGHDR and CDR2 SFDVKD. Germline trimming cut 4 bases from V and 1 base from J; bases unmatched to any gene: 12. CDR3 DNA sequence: TGTGCCACCAGTGACCCCCGAGGGACAGGGGGATTTGGCACAGATACGCAGTATTTT. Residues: CATSDPRGTGGFGTDTQYF.

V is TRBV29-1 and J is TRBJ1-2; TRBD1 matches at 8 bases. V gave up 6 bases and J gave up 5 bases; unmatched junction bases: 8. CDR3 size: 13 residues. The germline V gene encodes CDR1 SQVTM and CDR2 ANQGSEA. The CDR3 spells CSVLDRAGYGYTF. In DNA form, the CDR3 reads TGCAGCGTCCTGGACAGGGCGGGGTATGGCTACACCTTC.

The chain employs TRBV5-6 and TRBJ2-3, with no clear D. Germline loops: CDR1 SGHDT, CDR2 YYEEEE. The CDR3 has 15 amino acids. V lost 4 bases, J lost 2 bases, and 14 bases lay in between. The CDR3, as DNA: TGTGCCAGCAGCACGGGTCTCGGTTACACAGATACGCAGTATTTT. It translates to CASSTGLGYTDTQYF.

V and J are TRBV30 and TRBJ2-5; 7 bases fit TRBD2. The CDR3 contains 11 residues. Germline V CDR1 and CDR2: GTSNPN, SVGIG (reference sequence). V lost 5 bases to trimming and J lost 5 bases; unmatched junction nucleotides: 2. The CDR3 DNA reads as TGTGCCTGGGGGGGAGGGGAGACCCAGTACTTC. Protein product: CAWGGGETQYF. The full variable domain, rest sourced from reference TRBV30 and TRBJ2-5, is SQTIHQWPATLVQPVGSPLSLECTVEGTSNPNLYWYRQAAGRGLQLLFYSVGIGQISSEVPQNLSASRPQDRQFILSSKKLLLSDSGFYLCAWGGGETQYFGPGTRLLVL.

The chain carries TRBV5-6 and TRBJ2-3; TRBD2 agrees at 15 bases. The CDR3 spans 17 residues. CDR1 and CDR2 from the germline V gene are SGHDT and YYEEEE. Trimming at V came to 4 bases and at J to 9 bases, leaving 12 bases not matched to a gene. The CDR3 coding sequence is TGTGCCAGCAGCCCCGCCCTGGGACTAGCGGGAGGTCTGACGCAGTATTTT. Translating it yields CASSPALGLAGGLTQYF.

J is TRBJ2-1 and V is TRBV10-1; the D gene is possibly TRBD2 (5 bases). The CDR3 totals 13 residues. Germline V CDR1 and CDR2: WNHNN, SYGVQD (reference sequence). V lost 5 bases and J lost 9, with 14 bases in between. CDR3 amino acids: CASSNLLGVEQFF. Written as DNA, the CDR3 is TGCGCCAGCAGTAACCTACTAGGAGTTGAGCAGTTCTTC.